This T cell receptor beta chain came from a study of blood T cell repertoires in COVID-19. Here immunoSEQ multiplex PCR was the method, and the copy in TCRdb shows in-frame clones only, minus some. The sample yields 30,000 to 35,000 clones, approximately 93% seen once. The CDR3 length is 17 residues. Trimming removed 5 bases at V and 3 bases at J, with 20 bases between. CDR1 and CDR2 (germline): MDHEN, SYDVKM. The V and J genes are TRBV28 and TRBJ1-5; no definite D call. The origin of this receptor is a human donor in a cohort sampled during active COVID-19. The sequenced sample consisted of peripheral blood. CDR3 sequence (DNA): TGTGCCAGCAGTCGTGGACTCCTCATTCCCTCCAATCAGCCCCAGCATTTT. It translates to CASSRGLLIPSNQPQHF. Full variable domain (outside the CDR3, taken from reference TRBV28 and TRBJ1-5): DVKVTQSSRYLVKRTGEKVFLECVQDMDHENMFWYRQDPGLGLRLIYFSYDVKMKEKGDIPEGYSVSREKKERFSLILESASTNQTSMYLCASSRGLLIPSNQPQHFGDGTRLSIL.